This entry lists 23 T cell receptor beta chains sequenced from one sample in a study of shared clonotypes between healthy human individuals. Sequenced by immunoSEQ multiplex PCR; TCRdb stores in-frame clones only, minus some. Of about 2.4 million clones in the sample, 80% to 95% were seen once. Sample: naive CD4+ T cells from PBMCs. Subset meaning: CD45RA+ positively selected. These receptors came from a man between 18 and 35 years old in good health. Some clones in this sample may be carry-over from other donors' samples.

The J gene is TRBJ2-3, the V gene TRBV2, with 7 bases matching TRBD2. Germline CDR1 reads SNHLY; CDR2 reads FYNNEI. The CDR3 spans 16 residues. V lost 6 bases to trimming and J lost 1 base; unmatched junction nucleotides: 10. Written as DNA, the CDR3 is TGTGCCAGCAGCGCGAGTCTCGCGGGAGGCACAGATACGCAGTATTTT. Translated, it gives CASSASLAGGTDTQYF.

The J gene is TRBJ1-4, the V gene TRBV30; no firm D call. CDR3 length: 14 amino acids. Between the trimmed V and J ends, which lost 5 bases and 3 bases, there was a span of 13 bases. Germline lookup yields CDR1 GTSNPN and CDR2 SVGIG (reference sequence). The CDR3 DNA sequence: TGTGCCTGGGCCGCGAGGCACCCTAATGAAAAACTGTTTTTT. Protein: CAWAARHPNEKLFF.

CDR3 sequence reads: CASSAWSVGSGNTIYF. As DNA, the CDR3 is TGTGCCAGCTCAGCGTGGAGTGTCGGATCTGGAAACACCATATATTTT. The chain recombines TRBV18 with TRBJ1-3; no clear D. Trimming removed 5 bases at V and 1 base at J, with 15 bases between. Germline CDR1 is KGHSH and CDR2 is LQKENI. This CDR3 comprises 16 residues.

The V and J genes are TRBV11-3 and TRBJ2-7; the D gene could be TRBD1 or TRBD2 (6 bases each). The length of the CDR3 is 15 residues. The germline V gene encodes CDR1 SGHNT and CDR2 YENEEA. V lost 5 bases and J lost 3, with 17 bases in between. The CDR3 loop reads CASSRAGEGGYEQYF. CDR3 sequence (DNA): TGTGCCAGCAGCCGTGCCGGTGAGGGGGGCTACGAGCAGTACTTC.

In this sample, this clone turned up once. The chain employs TRBV9 and TRBJ2-7; 11 bases agree with TRBD2. After removal of 0 bases from V and 6 bases from J, the junction contained 11 bases not matched to a gene. The CDR3 is made up of 17 amino acids. Looked up from germline, CDR1 is SGDLS and CDR2 is YYNGEE. CDR3: CASSVGPPLAGVPEQYF. The CDR3 bases are TGTGCCAGCAGCGTAGGGCCCCCACTAGCGGGAGTTCCCGAGCAGTACTTC. Full variable domain (missing parts from reference TRBV9 and TRBJ2-7): DSGVTQTPKHLITATGQRVTLRCSPRSGDLSVYWYQQSLDQGLQFLIQYYNGEERAKGNILERFSAQQFPDLHSELNLSSLELGDSALYFCASSVGPPLAGVPEQYFGPGTRLTVT.

V and J are TRBV27 and TRBJ2-3; TRBD2 might be the D (6 bases). CDR3 length: 15 amino acids. The V end lost 3 bases, the J end lost 3 bases, and 13 bases lay between the germline ends. Germline assignment: CDR1 MNHEY and CDR2 SMNVEV (reference sequence). As DNA, the CDR3 is TGTGCCAGCAGTTTGAGGCGGGATCCTACAGATACGCAGTATTTT. Its protein is CASSLRRDPTDTQYF.

V is TRBV21-1 and J is TRBJ1-1; the table assigns TRBD1, which was not confirmed against the DNA. TRBV21-1 is a pseudogene. This CDR3 comprises 13 residues. The CDR3 loop reads CASNKCRGRSAFF. CDR3 DNA: TGTGCCAGCAATAAGTGTAGGGGGCGCAGTGCTTTCTTT.

CDR3 sequence: CASRDSTRNEQYF. In DNA, the CDR3 is TGTGCCAGCAGAGATTCGACGCGAAACGAGCAGTACTTC. The chain carries TRBV25-1 and TRBJ2-7, with no clear D. The CDR3 totals 13 residues. V was clipped by 6 bases and J by 5 bases, with 14 bases between them. Germline loops: CDR1 MGHDK, CDR2 SYGVNS.

The chain links TRBV6-4 to TRBJ2-7; TRBD2 aligns across 9 bases. Trimming removed 3 bases from V and 2 bases from J; junction bases left unmatched: 11. CDR3 size: 17 residues. Germline V gives CDR1 MRHNA, CDR2 SNTAGT. The CDR3 loop reads CASSDTGTSYLPYEQYF. DNA for the CDR3: TGTGCCAGCAGTGATACCGGGACTAGCTATTTACCCTACGAGCAGTACTTC.

This chain connects TRBV4-1 to TRBJ2-1, with TRBD2 matching 12 bases. Germline V gene data show CDR1 as MGHRA and CDR2 as YSYEKL. Trimming at V came to 0 bases and at J to 4 bases, leaving 7 bases not matched to a gene. The length of the CDR3 is 18 residues. CDR3 DNA: TGCGCCAGCAGCCAAGATCGGGCTAGCGGGAGGGTATACAATGAGCAGTTCTTC. Protein: CASSQDRASGRVYNEQFF.

The chain employs TRBV28 and TRBJ2-7; possible D gene TRBD1, 6 bases. V lost 7 bases to trimming and J lost 4 bases, with 17 bases between them. The CDR3 is 14 amino acids. Germline-derived CDR1 and CDR2 are MDHEN and SYDVKM. CDR3 in DNA: TGTGCCAGCAATCTACAGGGCACAGTTTACGAGCAGTACTTC. Amino acids: CASNLQGTVYEQYF.

The rearrangement uses TRBV18 and TRBJ2-3, with D unclear. Germline loops: CDR1 KGHSH, CDR2 LQKENI. The V end lost 2 bases, the J end lost 3 bases, and 15 bases lay between the germline ends. The CDR3 totals 16 residues. The DNA for the CDR3 is TGTGCCAGCTCACCAGTCTTGTCAGGAGATACAGATACGCAGTATTTT. Translating it yields CASSPVLSGDTDTQYF.

This clone showed up just a few times. The V and J genes are TRBV6-5 and TRBJ1-1; D uncertain. Germline V lookup: CDR1 MNHEY, CDR2 SVGAGI. CDR3 length equals 13 residues. The V end lost 7 bases, the J end lost 1 base, and 10 bases lay between the germline ends. CDR3 in amino acids: CASIGYPNTEAFF. The CDR3 nucleotides are TGTGCCAGCATTGGCTACCCGAACACTGAAGCTTTCTTT.

The V call is TRBV7-8, the J call TRBJ2-7; either TRBD1 or TRBD2 may supply D (5 bases each). The CDR3 sequence is 13 residues long. The V gene lost 5 bases and the J gene lost 1 base, with 9 bases spanning the gap. Germline V gene sequence: CDR1 SGHVS, CDR2 FQNEAQ. CDR3 loop: CASSMGPSYEQYF. The CDR3 coding sequence is TGTGCCAGCAGCATGGGACCTTCCTACGAGCAGTACTTC.

The gene calls are TRBV30 and TRBJ2-2; 8 bases line up with TRBD1. CDR1 is GTSNPN and CDR2 is SVGIG in the germline V gene (reference sequence). The CDR3 is made up of 16 amino acids. Trimming took 8 bases from V and 1 from J; bases not matched to a gene: 12. The CDR3 nucleotides read TGTGCCACTAACCGGGACAGGATCAAGAACACCGGGGAGCTGTTTTTT. It is translated as CATNRDRIKNTGELFF. Full variable domain (missing parts from reference TRBV30 and TRBJ2-2): SQTIHQWPATLVQPVGSPLSLECTVEGTSNPNLYWYRQAAGRGLQLLFYSVGIGQISSEVPQNLSASRPQDRQFILSSKKLLLSDSGFYLCATNRDRIKNTGELFFGEGSRLTVL.

The chain couples TRBV5-1 to TRBJ2-5; TRBD1 aligns across 9 bases. This CDR3 contains 13 residues. V lost 5 bases and J lost 4; bases outside the gene matches: 3. Germline CDR1 is SGHRS and CDR2 is YFSETQ. CDR3: CASRLQGAETQYF. The CDR3 region has the DNA TGCGCCAGCAGACTACAGGGGGCAGAGACCCAGTACTTC.

About this clone: Other nucleotide sequences in the sample specify the same CDR3. In nucleotides, the CDR3 is TGTGCCAGCAGCTTAGGCCCCGGGACATCTTATGGCTACACCTTC. Translating gives CASSLGPGTSYGYTF. The chain uses TRBV5-6 and TRBJ1-2; D perhaps matches TRBD1 (6 bases). Trimming removed 2 bases from V and 5 bases from J, with 16 bases in between. This CDR3 spans 15 amino acids. Germline-derived CDR1 and CDR2 are SGHDT and YYEEEE.

The chain recombines TRBV5-1 with TRBJ1-1, with D perhaps TRBD1 (6 bases). This CDR3 region has 15 residues. The germline V gene encodes CDR1 SGHRS and CDR2 YFSETQ. Deletions cut 4 bases from V and 6 bases from J, with 19 bases between. The chain's CDR3 is CASSAGQPLVAEAFF. The CDR3 nucleotides are TGCGCCAGCAGCGCCGGACAGCCCCTGGTGGCTGAAGCTTTCTTT.

This chain uses TRBV4-1 with TRBJ1-2, with D possibly matching TRBD1 (6 bases). Germline CDR1 MGHRA, CDR2 YSYEKL. The CDR3 loop spans 15 amino acids. Trimming stripped 1 base from V and 4 bases from J, with 13 bases between. DNA of the CDR3: TGCGCCAGCAGCCAAGCAGGGGCTTCCCTCTATGGCTACACCTTC. Encoded protein: CASSQAGASLYGYTF.

The chain links TRBV7-2 to TRBJ1-1; no clear D gene. This CDR3 is 14 amino acids long. V gave up 1 base and J gave up 8 bases, with 14 bases separating them. Per the germline V gene, CDR1 is SGHTA and CDR2 is FQGNSA. The CDR3 loop reads CASSLESRTLEAFF. DNA for the CDR3: TGTGCCAGCAGCTTAGAGAGTAGGACGTTAGAAGCTTTCTTT.

V gene TRBV27 combines with J gene TRBJ1-2; no clear D. The germline CDR1 and CDR2 sequences are MNHEY and SMNVEV (reference sequence). Trimming shortened V by 7 bases and J by 6 bases, and 24 bases separated the two germline ends. The CDR3 covers 16 residues. The CDR3 spells CASNILPSRYGDGYTF. The CDR3 nucleotides are TGTGCCAGCAATATACTCCCTAGCCGCTACGGAGATGGCTACACCTTC.

As to this clone: The sample holds other DNA sequences that translate to the same CDR3. V is TRBV6-1 and J is TRBJ2-7, with TRBD2 matching over 8 bases. CDR3 length equals 14 residues. Trimming cost V 4 bases and J 1 base; bases outside gene matches: 3. CDR1 and CDR2 from the germline V gene are MNHNS and SASEGT. CDR3 in amino acids: CASSVASGSYEQYF. DNA for the CDR3: TGTGCCAGCAGTGTGGCTAGCGGGTCCTACGAGCAGTACTTC.

V is TRBV29-1 and J is TRBJ1-1; D uncertain. The CDR3 sequence is 15 residues long. Germline CDR1 SQVTM, CDR2 ANQGSEA. Trimming took off 2 bases at V and 0 bases at J, with 13 bases between the two ends. The CDR3 protein is CSVESPGWVNTEAFF. DNA of the CDR3: TGCAGCGTTGAATCGCCAGGTTGGGTGAACACTGAAGCTTTCTTT.